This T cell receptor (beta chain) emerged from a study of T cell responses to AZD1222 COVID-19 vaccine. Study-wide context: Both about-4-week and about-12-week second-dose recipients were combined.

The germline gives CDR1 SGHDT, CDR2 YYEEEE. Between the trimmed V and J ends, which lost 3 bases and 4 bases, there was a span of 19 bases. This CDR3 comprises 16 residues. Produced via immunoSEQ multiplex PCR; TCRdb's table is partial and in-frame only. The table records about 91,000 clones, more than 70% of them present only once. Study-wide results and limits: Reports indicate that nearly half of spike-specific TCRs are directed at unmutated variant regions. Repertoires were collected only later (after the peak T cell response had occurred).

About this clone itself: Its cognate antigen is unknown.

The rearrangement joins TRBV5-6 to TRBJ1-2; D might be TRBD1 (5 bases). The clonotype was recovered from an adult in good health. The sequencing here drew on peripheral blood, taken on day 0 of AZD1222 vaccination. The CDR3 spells CASSSERGHVGYGYTF. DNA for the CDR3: TGTGCCAGCAGCTCGGAGAGGGGCCATGTAGGCTATGGCTACACCTTC.